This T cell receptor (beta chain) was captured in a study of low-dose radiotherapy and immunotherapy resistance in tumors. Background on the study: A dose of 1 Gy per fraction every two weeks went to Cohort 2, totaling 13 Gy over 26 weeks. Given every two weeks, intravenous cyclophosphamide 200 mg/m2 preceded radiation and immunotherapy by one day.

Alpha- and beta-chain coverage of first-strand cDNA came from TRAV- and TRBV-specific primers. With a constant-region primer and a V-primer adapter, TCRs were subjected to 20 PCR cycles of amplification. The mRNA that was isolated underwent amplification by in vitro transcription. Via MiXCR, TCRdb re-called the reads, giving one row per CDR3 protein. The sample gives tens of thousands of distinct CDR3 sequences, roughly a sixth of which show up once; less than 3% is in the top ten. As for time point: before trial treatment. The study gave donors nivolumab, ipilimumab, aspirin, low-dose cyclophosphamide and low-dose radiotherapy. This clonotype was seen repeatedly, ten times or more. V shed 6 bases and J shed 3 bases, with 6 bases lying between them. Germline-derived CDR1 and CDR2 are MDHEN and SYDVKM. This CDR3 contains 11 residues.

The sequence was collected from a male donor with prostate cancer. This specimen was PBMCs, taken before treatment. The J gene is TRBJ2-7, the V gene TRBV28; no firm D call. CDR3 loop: CASSQVYEQYF. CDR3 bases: TGTGCCAGCAGCCAAGTCTACGAGCAGTACTTC.